This entry lists 13 T cell receptor beta chains sequenced from one sample in a study of shared clonotypes between healthy human individuals. Clones were read by immunoSEQ multiplex PCR, and TCRdb kept only the in-frame ones, dropping some. The profile shows roughly 680,000 clones, around 70% of them singletons. Sequencing was performed on memory CD4+ T cells sorted from blood. Subset here: CD45RA-negative fraction. All receptors come from a woman aged 30 to 39 in good health.

The V gene is TRBV5-4, the J gene TRBJ2-3; 8 positions match TRBD2. V was pared by 3 bases and J by 2 bases, with 8 bases of the junction left unmatched. This CDR3 region has 16 residues. Germline V gene data show CDR1 as SGHNT and CDR2 as YYREEE (reference sequence). The CDR3 bases are TGTGCCAGCAGCTCAAAAGCGGGAGACCCCACAGATACGCAGTATTTT. Protein: CASSSKAGDPTDTQYF.

V gene TRBV5-1 combines with J gene TRBJ1-2; D call uncertain. V was pared by 5 bases and J by 5 bases, with 19 bases between. Germline-derived CDR1 and CDR2 are SGHRS and YFSETQ. The CDR3 is 15 residues long. Written as DNA, the CDR3 is TGCGCCAGCAGTAGTAACCGGGAAGTGGCGTATGGCTACACCTTC. Translated: CASSSNREVAYGYTF.

The chain recombines TRBV28 with TRBJ2-7; 8 nucleotides agree with TRBD1. With V trimmed by 6 bases and J by 2 bases, 18 bases remained unmatched. CDR3 length: 18 amino acids. Germline CDR1 MDHEN, CDR2 SYDVKM. For the CDR3, the DNA is TGTGCCAGCAGGCTCGCAACTCAGGGGGCTGGGGGAACCTACGAGCAGTACTTC. Amino acid sequence: CASRLATQGAGGTYEQYF. Using reference TRBV28 and TRBJ2-7 for the parts outside the CDR3, the full variable domain is DVKVTQSSRYLVKRTGEKVFLECVQDMDHENMFWYRQDPGLGLRLIYFSYDVKMKEKGDIPEGYSVSREKKERFSLILESASTNQTSMYLCASRLATQGAGGTYEQYFGPGTRLTVT.

Note on this clone: The sample carries other DNA sequences with the same CDR3. CDR3 loop: CASSLAGTYEQYF. The CDR3 DNA reads as TGTGCCAGCAGCTTAGCGGGAACCTACGAGCAGTACTTC. The chain recombines TRBV11-2 with TRBJ2-7; D might be TRBD2 (5 bases). This CDR3 is built from 13 residues. Trimming took 1 base from V and 2 from J, leaving 6 bases between them. Germline V CDR1 and CDR2: SGHAT, FQNNGV.

About this clone: One end of the junction is discordant with germline, which a read error may explain. The V and J genes are TRBV5-1 and TRBJ1-1; D ambiguous. The CDR3 totals 14 residues. Germline CDR1 SGHRS, CDR2 YFSETQ. The CDR3 region is CASSLQRGDTEAFF. The DNA of the CDR3 is TGCGCCAGCAGCCTCCAGCGAGGAGACACTGAGGCTTTCTTT.

This chain links TRBV19 with TRBJ1-5; no definite D call. The CDR3 is 14 amino acids. V lost 3 bases and J 2 bases, leaving 8 bases between the germline ends. CDR1 is LNHDA, CDR2 SQIVND, per germline (reference sequence). Here the CDR3 reads CASSIDIGNQPQHF. The CDR3 coding sequence is TGTGCCAGTAGTATCGACATCGGCAATCAGCCCCAGCATTTT.

V is TRBV28 and J is TRBJ2-7; TRBD2 agrees at 8 bases. CDR1 and CDR2 from the germline V gene are MDHEN and SYDVKM. The CDR3 is made up of 13 amino acids. Losses at the gene ends were 8 bases for V and 4 bases for J; bases not matched to a gene: 7. The CDR3 reads CASEREFTYEQYF. CDR3 DNA: TGTGCCAGCGAGCGGGAGTTCACATACGAGCAGTACTTC.

This clone was observed a handful of times. The chain combines TRBV9 with TRBJ1-2; D unclear. V was cut by 6 bases and J by 4 bases, with 10 bases left in between. This CDR3 contains 12 residues. Germline CDR1 and CDR2: SGDLS and YYNGEE. CDR3 DNA sequence: TGTGCCAGCATGGCGGAAGGCTATGGCTACACCTTC. Translating gives CASMAEGYGYTF.

This clone was counted once. The chain uses TRBV7-8 and TRBJ2-7; 8 bases are a match to TRBD1. The germline V gene has CDR1 SGHVS and CDR2 FQNEAQ. V trimming: 6 bases; J trimming: 5 bases; junction bases outside the gene matches: 6. This CDR3 is built from 13 residues. The CDR3 protein is CASRFQGADEQYF. DNA for the CDR3: TGTGCCAGCAGGTTTCAGGGGGCCGACGAGCAGTACTTC.

The chain combines TRBV19 with TRBJ2-3; D is possibly TRBD2 (6 bases). The CDR3 has 16 residues. The germline V and J ends were trimmed by 4 bases and 0 bases, with 14 bases remaining between them. Germline loops: CDR1 LNHDA, CDR2 SQIVND (reference sequence). The CDR3 region is CASSTRRRASTDTQYF. CDR3 nucleotides: TGTGCCAGTAGTACCCGCAGGAGGGCCAGCACAGATACGCAGTATTTT.

The V call is TRBV18, the J call TRBJ2-5, with D unresolved. With 2 bases removed from V and 2 bases from J, the gap between germline ends came to 12 bases. The germline CDR1 and CDR2 sequences are KGHSH and LQKENI. There are 15 residues in the CDR3. The CDR3 here is CASSPNRNIQETQYF. In nucleotides, the CDR3 is TGTGCCAGCTCACCAAATAGAAACATACAAGAGACCCAGTACTTC.

The chain links TRBV6-5 to TRBJ2-7, with D perhaps matching TRBD1 or TRBD2 (5 bases each). Looked up from germline, CDR1 is MNHEY and CDR2 is SVGAGI. The V gene lost 10 bases and the J gene lost 2 bases, with 12 bases spanning the gap. The CDR3 loop spans 12 amino acids. Here the CDR3 DNA reads TGTGCCACGGGACGGGGCCCCTACGAGCAGTACTTC. Encoded protein: CATGRGPYEQYF.

This clone was seen a few times. This chain uses TRBV10-3 with TRBJ1-2; 7 bases line up with TRBD1. The CDR3 runs to 13 residues. J gave up 7 bases and V 2 bases, and 4 bases lay outside the gene matches. CDR1 ENHRY and CDR2 SYGVKD come from the germline V gene. In DNA, the CDR3 is TGTGCCATCAGTGAGCGACAGGGCGGTGGCTACACCTTC. Amino acid sequence: CAISERQGGGYTF.